A selection of T cell receptor beta chains follows, all from one sample in a study of cytomegalovirus exposure and HLA in healthy donors. Assay used: immunoSEQ multiplex PCR; TCRdb lists only in-frame clones, some missing. The sample yields approximately 300,000 clones, 75% to 90% seen once. Source material: PBMCs. The receptors shown here come from a woman aged 18-29 years in good health and CMV-seronegative. CDR3s include the opening cysteine and the closing phenylalanine or tryptophan.

cdr3_length j_call v_call cdr3_aa
14 TRBJ2-7 TRBV5-1 CASSFPDRGSEQYF
15 TRBJ2-7 TRBV29-1 CSVEDRRESSYEQYF
14 TRBJ2-1 TRBV6-5 CASRETSGSLEQFF
15 TRBJ2-7 TRBV4-1 CASSQEWTGLGEQYF
14 TRBJ2-1 TRBV14 CASSRIAGLHEQFF
14 TRBJ2-7 TRBV5-6 CASSFDPGQNEQYF
13 TRBJ1-5 TRBV10-3 CAISGQAHQPQHF
15 TRBJ1-5 TRBV19 CACRPGQLGNQPQHF
18 TRBJ1-2 TRBV11-2 CASSLARQGVRINYGYTF
16 TRBJ2-1 TRBV25-1 CASSDLGSLGVNEQFF
13 TRBJ2-7 TRBV2 CASRSEGIYEQYF
10 TRBJ1-2 TRBV29-1 CSAAGPGYTF
15 TRBJ1-1 TRBV7-2 CASSFGWAGGTEAFF
16 TRBJ1-2 TRBV19 CASSIDRIHSLYGYTF
14 TRBJ1-1 TRBV28 CASTKTAMGTEAFF
13 TRBJ1-1 TRBV12-5 CASGWAGNTEAFF
13 TRBJ2-7 TRBV15 CATSRGSYSEQYF
20 TRBJ2-2 TRBV13 CASSLSGRLASGKNTGELFF
17 TRBJ2-3 TRBV30 CAWSGTSGIGGTDTQYF
17 TRBJ2-2 TRBV4-2 CASSQGRWEKATGELFF
20 TRBJ2-3 TRBV5-1 CASSAPSGRAVPDGTDTQYF